The 14 T cell receptor beta chains below were found in one sample sequenced in a study of CD8 T cells in ankylosing spondylitis. Using its own MiXCR run on the 5' RACE reads, TCRdb lists one record per CDR3 protein. The repertoire holds 180,000 or so distinct CDR3 sequences, with more than 9% as singletons. Sequenced: blood, either unsorted or a sorted T cell fraction (not recorded which). The receptors stem from a male donor with ankylosing spondylitis or in good health (not recorded which).

Many counts were recorded for this clonotype. The chain combines TRBV5-6 with TRBJ1-3, with TRBD1 identical over 9 bases. Germline CDR1 and CDR2: SGHDT and YYEEEE. Trimming removed 3 bases from V and 3 bases from J; junction bases left unmatched: 7. The CDR3 extends over 16 amino acids. The CDR3 protein is CASSSTGGESGNTIYF. The CDR3 DNA reads TGTGCCAGCAGCTCCACAGGGGGCGAGAGTGGAAACACCATATATTTT. The full variable domain, completed using reference TRBV5-6 and TRBJ1-3, is DAGVTQSPTHLIKTRGQQVTLRCSPKSGHDTVSWYQQALGQGPQFIFQYYEEEERQRGNFPDRFSGHQFPNYSSELNVNALLLGDSALYLCASSSTGGESGNTIYFGEGSWLTVV.

In this sample, this clonotype turned up many times. V and J are TRBV5-1 and TRBJ2-1, with TRBD2 identical over 13 bases. Germline values: CDR1 SGHRS, CDR2 YFSETQ. With V trimmed by 5 bases and J by 1 base, 9 bases remained unmatched. CDR3 size: 18 residues. The CDR3 nucleotides read TGCGCCAGCAGGTCCGGACTAGCGGGAGAGACATCCTACAATGAGCAGTTCTTC. Its translation is CASRSGLAGETSYNEQFF.

This clonotype has a count of ten or more. V and J are TRBV24-1 and TRBJ2-7; 9 positions match TRBD1. The V gene end was trimmed by 7 bases and the J gene end by 7 bases; junction bases not matched to a gene: 16. There are 16 residues in the CDR3. CDR1 KGHDR and CDR2 SFDVKD come from the germline V gene. The CDR3 is CATSDTQGGTGNEQYF. CDR3 nucleotides: TGTGCCACCAGCGATACCCAAGGAGGGACAGGGAATGAGCAGTACTTC.

The chain employs TRBV5-1 and TRBJ2-6, with 9 bases identical to TRBD1. Losses at the gene ends were 3 bases for V and 2 bases for J; bases not matched to a gene: 6. CDR1 is SGHRS, CDR2 YFSETQ, per germline. This CDR3 is 17 amino acids long. The CDR3 is CASSWGQGGAGANVLTF. The CDR3 nucleotides read TGCGCCAGCAGCTGGGGACAGGGAGGTGCTGGGGCCAACGTCCTGACTTTC.

There are many counts of this clonotype. V gene TRBV5-1 combines with J gene TRBJ2-2; TRBD1 aligns across 7 bases. The germline CDR1 and CDR2 sequences are SGHRS and YFSETQ. V lost 2 bases and J lost 3; bases outside the gene matches: 4. The CDR3 extends over 15 amino acids. The CDR3 sequence: CASSLDRVDTGELFF. CDR3 DNA: TGCGCCAGCAGCTTAGACAGGGTCGACACCGGGGAGCTGTTTTTT.

The rearrangement links TRBV7-9 to TRBJ2-1; 9 bases are shared with TRBD1. This CDR3 region has 15 residues. Trimming cost V 4 bases and J 2 bases; bases outside gene matches: 3. Germline lookup yields CDR1 SEHNR and CDR2 FQNEAQ (reference sequence). The chain's CDR3 is CASSSTGGAYNEQFF. In DNA form, the CDR3 reads TGTGCCAGCAGCTCTACAGGGGGCGCCTACAATGAGCAGTTCTTC.

This clonotype was counted a few times. This sequence joins TRBV5-1 and TRBJ2-5; 9 bases line up with TRBD1. The V segment lost 4 bases and the J segment 7 bases; nucleotides outside the gene matches: 11. The CDR3 runs to 15 residues. Germline V gives CDR1 SGHRS, CDR2 YFSETQ. The CDR3 spells CASSDSDRGLGTQYF. In DNA form, the CDR3 reads TGCGCCAGCAGCGACTCGGACAGGGGATTGGGGACCCAGTACTTC.

The V and J genes are TRBV12-3 or TRBV12-4 and TRBJ2-3; D is unclear. This CDR3 spans 11 amino acids. Trimming took 5 bases from V and 7 from J, leaving 7 bases between them. CDR3 in amino acids: CASSDLNTQYF. CDR3 in DNA: TGTGCCAGCAGTGATTTGAATACGCAGTATTTT.

This clonotype was detected many times. The rearrangement joins TRBV24-1 to TRBJ2-1; 11 bases match TRBD2. Germline V lookup: CDR1 KGHDR, CDR2 SFDVKD. The CDR3 extends over 14 amino acids. V gave up 5 bases and J gave up 9 bases; unmatched junction bases: 5. This CDR3 reads CATSASGRFSEQFF. CDR3 nucleotide sequence: TGTGCCACCAGTGCTAGCGGGAGGTTCTCTGAGCAGTTCTTC.

Ten or more counts support this clonotype. This sequence joins TRBV7-8 and TRBJ2-7, with 8 bases lining up with TRBD1. The CDR3 length is 15 residues. The trim removed 2 bases at V and 2 bases at J, leaving 5 bases unmatched. CDR1 is SGHVS, CDR2 FQNEAQ, per germline. This CDR3 is CASSLNRGFPYEQYF. The DNA for the CDR3 is TGTGCCAGCAGCTTAAACAGGGGGTTCCCCTACGAGCAGTACTTC.

Comment on this clonotype: Since a much larger clone is just one base distant, this may be a read error. V gene TRBV6-5 combines with J gene TRBJ2-7; perhaps D is TRBD1 or TRBD2 (6 bases each). The CDR3 is 14 amino acids. Germline CDR1 is MNHEY and CDR2 is SVGAGI. The DNA for the CDR3 is TGTGCCAGCAGTTCAACGCGGGACACCTACGCGCAGTACTTC. Translating it yields CASSSTRDTYAQYF.

This rearrangement joins TRBV5-1 to TRBJ2-3; D ambiguous. This CDR3 comprises 13 residues. V shed 1 base and J shed 2 bases, with 5 bases lying between them. Germline assignment: CDR1 SGHRS and CDR2 YFSETQ. CDR3 region: CASSLPDTDTQYF. As DNA, the CDR3 is TGCGCCAGCAGCTTGCCCGACACAGATACGCAGTATTTT.

This clonotype has just a few counts. The genes are TRBV7-9 and TRBJ2-7; the D is unclear. CDR3 length: 11 residues. Germline V gene lookup returns CDR1 SEHNR and CDR2 FQNEAQ (reference sequence). Trimming pared 2 bases from V and 6 bases from J, leaving 5 bases between. DNA for the CDR3: TGTGCCAGCAGCTTAAATTCCGAGCAGTACTTC. This gives the protein CASSLNSEQYF.

The sample holds a few counts of this clonotype. V and J are TRBV11-2 and TRBJ2-7, with D possibly matching TRBD2 (6 bases). There are 14 residues in the CDR3. The germline CDR1 and CDR2 sequences are SGHAT and FQNNGV. V was pared by 7 bases and J by 0 bases, with 13 bases between. The CDR3 DNA follows: TGTGCCAGCACCGATAGCGGAGGCTCCTACGAGCAGTACTTC. Amino acids: CASTDSGGSYEQYF.